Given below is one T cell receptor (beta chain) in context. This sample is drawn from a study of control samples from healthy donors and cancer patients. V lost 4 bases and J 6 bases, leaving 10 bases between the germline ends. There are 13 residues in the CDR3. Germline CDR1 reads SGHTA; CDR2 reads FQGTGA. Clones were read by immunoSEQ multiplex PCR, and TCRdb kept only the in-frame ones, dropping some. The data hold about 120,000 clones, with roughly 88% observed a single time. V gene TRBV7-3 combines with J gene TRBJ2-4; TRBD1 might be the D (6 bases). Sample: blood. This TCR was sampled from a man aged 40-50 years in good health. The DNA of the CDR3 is TGTGCCAGCAGCTCAGGGGTTGGAAACATTCAGTACTTC. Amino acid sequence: CASSSGVGNIQYF.